The rows below give T cell receptor beta chains drawn from one sample of a study of cytotoxic CD8 clonotypes in ibrutinib-treated CLL. Sequenced by immunoSEQ multiplex PCR; TCRdb stores in-frame clones only, minus some. The table records about 330,000 clones, 67% of them present only once. Sequences were derived from PBMCs, sampled after 36 months of ibrutinib treatment. The receptors originated from a human donor with chronic lymphocytic leukemia. Each CDR3 is given with its conserved first and last residue. The order of the fields is J gene, V gene, CDR3 protein.

J gene: TRBJ2-3
V gene: TRBV4-1
CDR3 protein: CASSLYLAVDTQYF

J gene: TRBJ2-7
V gene: TRBV11-2
CDR3 protein: CASSLDGVSEQYF

J gene: TRBJ1-5
V gene: TRBV15
CDR3 protein: CATRQGLRDQPQHF

J gene: TRBJ1-4
V gene: TRBV5-1
CDR3 protein: CASSPDTLNERLFF

J gene: TRBJ2-6
V gene: TRBV27
CDR3 protein: CASTGYASGANVLTF

J gene: TRBJ2-3
V gene: TRBV5-1
CDR3 protein: CASQQIWGIRDTQYF

J gene: TRBJ2-1
V gene: TRBV11-2
CDR3 protein: CASVYGRQGNEQFF

J gene: TRBJ1-6
V gene: TRBV18
CDR3 protein: CASSLDPNSPLHF

J gene: TRBJ1-3
V gene: TRBV5-6
CDR3 protein: CASSYKRIPTGNTIYF

J gene: TRBJ2-3
V gene: TRBV14
CDR3 protein: CASSPGGGARTDTQYF

J gene: TRBJ2-7
V gene: TRBV6-5
CDR3 protein: CASSYPQEQYF

J gene: TRBJ2-2
V gene: TRBV2
CDR3 protein: CASRGVGAGGELFF

J gene: TRBJ1-2
V gene: TRBV18
CDR3 protein: CASSPPGVGYGYTF

J gene: TRBJ2-2
V gene: TRBV4-1
CDR3 protein: CASSQGGRTGGRNTGELFF

J gene: TRBJ2-7
V gene: TRBV5-4
CDR3 protein: CASSLPGLHYEQYF

J gene: TRBJ2-3
V gene: TRBV11-2
CDR3 protein: CASSLVARNTDTQYF

J gene: TRBJ2-7
V gene: TRBV9
CDR3 protein: CASSDNRARGEQYF

J gene: TRBJ1-2
V gene: TRBV4-1
CDR3 protein: CASSQGGRDYGYTF

J gene: TRBJ2-3
V gene: TRBV19
CDR3 protein: CASSSLGGPQYF

J gene: TRBJ2-7
V gene: TRBV5-1
CDR3 protein: CASSSSGQVIYEQYF

J gene: TRBJ1-1
V gene: TRBV6-4
CDR3 protein: CASRNTEAFF

J gene: TRBJ2-2
V gene: TRBV18
CDR3 protein: CASSLGLAGAAGELFF

J gene: TRBJ2-5
V gene: TRBV6-6
CDR3 protein: CASSRPRETQYF

J gene: TRBJ2-7
V gene: TRBV4-1
CDR3 protein: CASSQAGGSGEQYF

J gene: TRBJ2-2
V gene: TRBV7-9
CDR3 protein: CASSSPRTSVAGELFF

J gene: TRBJ2-7
V gene: TRBV10-2
CDR3 protein: CASSESGRGYEQYF

J gene: TRBJ2-7
V gene: TRBV7-2
CDR3 protein: CASSLVGQGVYEQYF

J gene: TRBJ2-5
V gene: TRBV29-1
CDR3 protein: CSGRRETQYF

J gene: TRBJ2-1
V gene: TRBV7-2
CDR3 protein: CASSLPDKNEQFF

J gene: TRBJ2-2
V gene: TRBV5-1
CDR3 protein: CASSGDVANTGELFF

J gene: TRBJ1-1
V gene: TRBV6-5
CDR3 protein: CASSLSLNTEAFF

J gene: TRBJ2-5
V gene: TRBV15
CDR3 protein: CATSRGLASETQYF

J gene: TRBJ2-7
V gene: TRBV6-6
CDR3 protein: CASSSARERYEQYF

J gene: TRBJ1-1
V gene: TRBV6-5
CDR3 protein: CASSYRGQPNTEAFF

J gene: TRBJ2-2
V gene: TRBV5-6
CDR3 protein: CASSQLAGGGELFF

J gene: TRBJ2-5
V gene: TRBV9
CDR3 protein: CASTTSGVPQETQYF

J gene: TRBJ2-3
V gene: TRBV10-3
CDR3 protein: CAINGLAGGRTDTQYF

J gene: TRBJ2-3
V gene: TRBV6-5
CDR3 protein: CASRKLLTTTDTQYF

J gene: TRBJ2-7
V gene: TRBV7-9
CDR3 protein: CASSLDEGGPTYEQYF

J gene: TRBJ2-5
V gene: TRBV28
CDR3 protein: CASSRTSGRLETQYF

J gene: TRBJ2-3
V gene: TRBV15
CDR3 protein: CATSRDLGGGAADTQYF

J gene: TRBJ1-2
V gene: TRBV6-1
CDR3 protein: CASSDLRQVYGYTF

J gene: TRBJ1-2
V gene: TRBV5-1
CDR3 protein: CASSWGSGTVPGYTF

J gene: TRBJ2-7
V gene: TRBV5-4
CDR3 protein: CASSLVGNFNEQYF

J gene: TRBJ1-1
V gene: TRBV9
CDR3 protein: CASSVGEGMNTEAFF

J gene: TRBJ2-7
V gene: TRBV7-8
CDR3 protein: CASSSTNPHEQYF

J gene: TRBJ2-7
V gene: TRBV7-8
CDR3 protein: CASSNQVEQYF